This T cell receptor (beta chain) was sequenced for a study of T cells in Graves' hyperthyroidism and ophthalmopathy. Amplification targeted TCR beta CDR3 regions from RNA transcripts. TCR CDR3 underwent first-round RT-PCR with the HTBI primer set. TCRdb called the multiplex PCR reads again in MiXCR, with one record for every CDR3 protein. The profile covers about 360,000 distinct CDR3 sequences, with about 18% appearing a single time and about 4% taken by the ten largest. Looked up from germline, CDR1 is MNHNS and CDR2 is SASEGT. The germline V and J ends were trimmed by 3 bases and 1 base, with 12 bases remaining between them. The CDR3 contains 15 residues. In this sample, this clonotype turned up many times. The conserved phenylalanine or tryptophan normally closing the CDR3 is absent here, so this likely arose from a read error.

Material: blood. The receptor was derived from a woman under 30 with Graves' hyperthyroidism. The genes are TRBV6-1 and TRBJ1-1; tentatively, D is TRBD1 (6 bases). CDR3 in amino acids: CASSEPGHPNTEAFL. The CDR3 DNA reads as TGTGCCAGCAGTGAGCCGGGACACCCGAACACTGAAGCTTTCCTT.